The clone carrying this TCR beta chain was found many times. What it binds is unknown. Time point reported: newly diagnosed GD, antithyroid drugs for less than 3 months. Researchers made the TCR library from RNA that was extracted from PBMCs. The V and J ends lost 5 bases and 7 bases respectively, with 12 bases between them. Germline V gene sequence: CDR1 SGHTA, CDR2 FQGNSA. The CDR3 is 13 amino acids. This specimen comes from a study of regulatory T cells in long-lasting Graves disease. Study-wide results and limits: Preferential use of TRBV28, TRBJ1-2 and TRBJ2-5 was seen in persistent disease.

Arm-PCR of CDR3 regions with iRepertoire HTBI primers generated TCR beta libraries. Using its own MiXCR run on the multiplex PCR reads, TCRdb lists one record per CDR3 protein. This sample has 620,000 or so distinct CDR3 sequences; roughly 16% occur once, and the top ten carry more than 15%. The same specimen was also included in a second study, on T cells in Graves' hyperthyroidism and ophthalmopathy.

The sequenced sample was peripheral blood mononuclear cells (PBMCs), obtained at new diagnosis, from a patient treated with antithyroid drugs. This TCR was recovered from a woman aged 25 to 39 with Graves disease. This chain links TRBV7-2 with TRBJ2-1; D may match TRBD1 or TRBD2 (5 bases each). The CDR3 protein is CASSRDRLNEQFF. The CDR3, as DNA: TGTGCCAGCAGCCGGGACCGACTAAATGAGCAGTTCTTC.